Listed here are 12 T cell receptor beta chains from one sample, sequenced in a study of T cells in Graves' hyperthyroidism and ophthalmopathy. It was RNA transcripts that yielded the amplified TCR beta CDR3 regions. The TCR CDR3 first-round RT-PCR relied on the HTBI primer set. TCRdb re-called the multiplex PCR reads through MiXCR, storing one row per CDR3 protein. This sample has roughly 500,000 distinct CDR3 sequences, with roughly a sixth found just once. The source material was blood. The source is a woman in her 30s with Graves' ophthalmopathy.

This chain connects TRBV7-2 to TRBJ2-1, with 12 bases lining up with TRBD2. Trimming removed 2 bases from V and 1 base from J; junction bases left unmatched: 9. The CDR3 sequence is 19 residues long. Germline V gene lookup returns CDR1 SGHTA and CDR2 FQGNSA. CDR3 nucleotides: TGTGCCAGCAGCTTATGGCCTAGCGGGAGGGGTAAATCCTACAATGAGCAGTTCTTC. Protein: CASSLWPSGRGKSYNEQFF.

This chain links TRBV7-9 with TRBJ2-7, with 9 positions matching TRBD2. The CDR3 spans 14 residues. Trimming cost V 4 bases and J 4 bases; bases outside gene matches: 5. Germline CDR1 and CDR2: SEHNR and FQNEAQ (reference sequence). The CDR3, as DNA: TGTGCCAGCAGCTCTAGCGGGATTGGGTACGAGCAGTACTTC. This codes for CASSSSGIGYEQYF.

This clonotype was counted many times. This chain links TRBV7-2 with TRBJ2-1; 9 bases match TRBD2. V was pared by 2 bases and J by 8 bases, with 7 bases of the junction left unmatched. This CDR3 region has 15 residues. Germline assignment: CDR1 SGHTA and CDR2 FQGNSA. The CDR3 protein is CASSLFSGRVDEQFF. CDR3 nucleotide sequence: TGTGCCAGCAGCTTATTTAGCGGGAGAGTGGATGAGCAGTTCTTC.

This clonotype appeared many times. The chain has TRBV7-2 and TRBJ2-2, with a weak D call TRBD2 (6 bases). This CDR3 is built from 16 residues. V was trimmed by 1 base and J by 6 bases, leaving 15 bases between them. Germline loops: CDR1 SGHTA, CDR2 FQGNSA. CDR3 residues: CASSLEAGGEAGELFF. The CDR3 DNA reads TGTGCCAGCAGCTTAGAGGCAGGCGGGGAGGCCGGGGAGCTGTTTTTT.

J is TRBJ2-7 and V is TRBV20-1; maybe TRBD1 (5 bases). V was pared by 2 bases and J by 2 bases, with 10 bases between. The length of the CDR3 is 13 residues. Germline V CDR1 and CDR2: DFQATT, SNEGSKA (reference sequence). The CDR3 region is CSARLDTAYEQYF. CDR3 sequence (DNA): TGCAGTGCTAGATTGGACACAGCCTACGAGCAGTACTTC.

This clonotype was observed at least ten times. The rearrangement links TRBV12-3 or TRBV12-4 to TRBJ2-3; TRBD2 matches at 7 bases. The CDR3 sequence is 15 residues long. V lost 1 base to trimming and J lost 4 bases; unmatched junction nucleotides: 5. CDR3 amino acids: CASSLGGRAPDTQYF. The CDR3 DNA follows: TGTGCCAGCAGTTTAGGTGGGAGGGCCCCAGATACGCAGTATTTT.

This clonotype came up a few times. The rearrangement links TRBV30 to TRBJ1-5; 7 bases line up with TRBD1. Germline CDR1 reads GTSNPN; CDR2 reads SVGIG (reference sequence). J was trimmed by 2 bases and V by 2 bases; bases with no gene match: 9. The CDR3 contains 16 residues. The CDR3 DNA reads as TGTGCCTGGAGTTTCGATTCAGGGGGACGCAATCAGCCCCAGCATTTT. Its protein is CAWSFDSGGRNQPQHF.

The J gene is TRBJ2-1, the V gene TRBV10-1; D might be TRBD1 (6 bases). CDR1 is WNHNN and CDR2 is SYGVQD in the germline V gene (reference sequence). The CDR3 covers 15 residues. Deletions cut 5 bases from V and 4 bases from J, with 15 bases between. The CDR3 DNA reads TGCGCCAGCAGTCAGGACAGCCGACGATACAATGAGCAGTTCTTC. It codes for CASSQDSRRYNEQFF.

This clonotype was counted between two and nine times. This chain links TRBV7-3 with TRBJ1-1; D gene uncertain. V dropped 5 bases and J dropped 6 bases, with 10 bases sitting between them. The CDR3 runs to 12 residues. Germline values: CDR1 SGHTA, CDR2 FQGTGA. The CDR3 sequence is CASSPGSAEAFF. The CDR3, as DNA: TGTGCCAGCAGCCCGGGGTCCGCTGAAGCTTTCTTT.

This clonotype was recorded many times. The genes are TRBV7-2 and TRBJ2-7, with a tentative D call TRBD1 (6 bases). CDR3 size: 14 residues. Per the germline V gene, CDR1 is SGHTA and CDR2 is FQGNSA. Trimming removed 3 bases at V and 3 bases at J, with 12 bases between. CDR3 nucleotides: TGTGCCAGCAGCTTTACCCGGACAGACTACGAGCAGTACTTC. Its protein product is CASSFTRTDYEQYF. Supplemented by reference TRBV7-2 and TRBJ2-7, the full variable domain reads GAGVSQSPSNKVTEKGKDVELRCDPISGHTALYWYRQSLGQGLEFLIYFQGNSAPDKSGLPSDRFSAERTGGSVSTLTIQRTQQEDSAVYLCASSFTRTDYEQYFGPGTRLTVT.

Comments on this clonotype: This sequence may be a read error, since a much larger clone differs from it by one base. The missing conserved phenylalanine or tryptophan at the end of this CDR3 makes a read error likely. This sequence joins TRBV20-1 and TRBJ1-6, with D tentatively TRBD1 (5 bases). V was trimmed by 5 bases and J by 8 bases, leaving 7 bases between them. CDR3 size: 11 residues. Germline lookup yields CDR1 DFQATT and CDR2 SNEGSKA (reference sequence). As DNA, the CDR3 is TGCAGTGCTCCGGGGGATTCACCCCTCCACCTT. Translating it yields CSAPGDSPLHL.

This clonotype was seen many times. V and J are TRBV27 and TRBJ1-1, with a possible D match to TRBD1 (6 bases). The CDR3 is 17 amino acids. Germline V gives CDR1 MNHEY, CDR2 SMNVEV (reference sequence). Trimming shortened V by 5 bases and J by 0 bases, and 19 bases separated the two germline ends. CDR3 protein: CASSPGVGRLMNTEAFF. CDR3 sequence (DNA): TGTGCCAGCAGTCCAGGGGTGGGGAGACTTATGAACACTGAAGCTTTCTTT.